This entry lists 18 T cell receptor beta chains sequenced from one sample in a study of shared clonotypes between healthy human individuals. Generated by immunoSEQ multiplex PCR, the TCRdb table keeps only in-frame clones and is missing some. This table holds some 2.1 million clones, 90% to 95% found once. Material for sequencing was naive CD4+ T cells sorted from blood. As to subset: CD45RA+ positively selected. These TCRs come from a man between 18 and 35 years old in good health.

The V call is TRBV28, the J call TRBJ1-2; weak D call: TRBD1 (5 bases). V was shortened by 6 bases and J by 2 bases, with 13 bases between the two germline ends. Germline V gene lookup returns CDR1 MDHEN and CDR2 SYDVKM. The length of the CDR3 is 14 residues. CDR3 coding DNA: TGTGCCAGCAGAAGAGGGGCCCTGAACTATGGCTACACCTTC. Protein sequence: CASRRGALNYGYTF.

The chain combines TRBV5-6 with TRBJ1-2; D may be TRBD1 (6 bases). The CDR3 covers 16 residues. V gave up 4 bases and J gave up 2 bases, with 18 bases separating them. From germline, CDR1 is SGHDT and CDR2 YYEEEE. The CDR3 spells CASSPETGQGNYGYTF. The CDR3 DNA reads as TGTGCCAGCAGCCCCGAAACAGGGCAGGGCAACTATGGCTACACCTTC.

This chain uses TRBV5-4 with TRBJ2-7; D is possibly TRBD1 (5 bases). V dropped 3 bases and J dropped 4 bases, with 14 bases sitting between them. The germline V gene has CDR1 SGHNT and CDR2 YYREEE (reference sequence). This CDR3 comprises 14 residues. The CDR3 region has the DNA TGTGCCAGCAGCTCAGAAGCAGGGTTTTACGAGCAGTACTTC. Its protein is CASSSEAGFYEQYF.

CDR3 sequence (DNA): TGTGCCAGCAGTGACCCTCGGGGGGGGGCCTCTGAAAAACTGTTTTTT. Amino acids: CASSDPRGGASEKLFF. This sequence joins TRBV25-1 and TRBJ1-4; a possible D gene is TRBD1 (6 bases). CDR3 length equals 16 residues. Trimming pared 3 bases from V and 7 bases from J, leaving 18 bases between. CDR1 and CDR2 from the germline V gene are MGHDK and SYGVNS.

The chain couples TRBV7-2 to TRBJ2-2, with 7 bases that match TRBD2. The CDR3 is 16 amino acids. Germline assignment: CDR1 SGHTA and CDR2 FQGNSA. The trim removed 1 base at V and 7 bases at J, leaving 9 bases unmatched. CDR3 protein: CASSLVGTTEHGELFF. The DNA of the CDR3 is TGTGCCAGCAGCTTAGTTGGGACTACAGAGCACGGGGAGCTGTTTTTT.

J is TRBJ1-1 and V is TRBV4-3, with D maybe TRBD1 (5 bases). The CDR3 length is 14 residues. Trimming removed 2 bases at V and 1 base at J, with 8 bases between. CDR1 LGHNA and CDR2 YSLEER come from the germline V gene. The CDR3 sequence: CASSQLDRNTEAFF. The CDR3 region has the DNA TGCGCCAGCAGCCAACTCGACAGGAACACTGAAGCTTTCTTT.

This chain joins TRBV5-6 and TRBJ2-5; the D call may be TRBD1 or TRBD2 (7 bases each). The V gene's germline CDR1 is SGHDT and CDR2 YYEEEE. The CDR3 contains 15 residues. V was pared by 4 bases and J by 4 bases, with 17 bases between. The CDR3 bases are TGTGCCAGCAGCATAAACCCCAGGGGGGGAGAGACCCAGTACTTC. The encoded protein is CASSINPRGGETQYF.

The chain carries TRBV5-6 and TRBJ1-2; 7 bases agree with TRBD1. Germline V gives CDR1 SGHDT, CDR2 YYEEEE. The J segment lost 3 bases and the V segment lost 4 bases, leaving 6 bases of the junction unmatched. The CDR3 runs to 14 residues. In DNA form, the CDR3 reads TGTGCCAGCAGCCGACAGGGCGAGGACTATGGCTACACCTTC. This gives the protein CASSRQGEDYGYTF.

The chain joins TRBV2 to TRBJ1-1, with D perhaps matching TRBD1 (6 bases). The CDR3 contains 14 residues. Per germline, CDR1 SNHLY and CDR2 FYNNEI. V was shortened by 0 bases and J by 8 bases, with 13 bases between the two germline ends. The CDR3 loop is CASSEALGHPEAFF. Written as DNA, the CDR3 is TGTGCCAGCAGTGAAGCATTGGGACATCCCGAAGCTTTCTTT.

CDR3 sequence (DNA): TGCGCCAGCAGCGAAGGACAGTTTCACGAAAAACTGTTTTTT. It yields the protein CASSEGQFHEKLFF. The chain is built from TRBV5-1 and TRBJ1-4, with a possible D match to TRBD1 (6 bases). The length of the CDR3 is 14 residues. The germline gives CDR1 SGHRS, CDR2 YFSETQ. V lost 4 bases and J 8 bases, leaving 15 bases between the germline ends.

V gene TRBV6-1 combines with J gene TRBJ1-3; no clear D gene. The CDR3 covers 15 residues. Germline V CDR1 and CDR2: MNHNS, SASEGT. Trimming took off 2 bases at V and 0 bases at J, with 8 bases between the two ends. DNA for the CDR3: TGTGCCAGCAGTGAAAATTTCAGCTCTGGAAACACCATATATTTT. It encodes CASSENFSSGNTIYF.

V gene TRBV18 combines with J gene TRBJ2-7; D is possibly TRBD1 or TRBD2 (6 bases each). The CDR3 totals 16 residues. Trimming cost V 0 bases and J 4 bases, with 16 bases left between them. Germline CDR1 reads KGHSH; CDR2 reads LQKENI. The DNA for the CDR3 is TGTGCCAGCTCACCACCGAGGGGGGATGGCGATTACGAGCAGTACTTC. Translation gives CASSPPRGDGDYEQYF.

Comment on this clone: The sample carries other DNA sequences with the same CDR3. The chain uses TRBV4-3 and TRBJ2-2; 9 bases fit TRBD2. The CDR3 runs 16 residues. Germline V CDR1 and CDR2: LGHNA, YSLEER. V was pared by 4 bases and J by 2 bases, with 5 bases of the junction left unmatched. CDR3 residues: CASSLRLAANTGELFF. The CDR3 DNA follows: TGCGCCAGCAGCCTAAGACTAGCGGCAAACACCGGGGAGCTGTTTTTT.

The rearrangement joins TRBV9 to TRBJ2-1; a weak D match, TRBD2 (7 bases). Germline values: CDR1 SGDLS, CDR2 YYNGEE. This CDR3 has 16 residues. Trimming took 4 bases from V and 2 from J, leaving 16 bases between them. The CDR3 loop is CASSPTGEGAYNEQFF. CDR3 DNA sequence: TGTGCCAGCAGCCCAACCGGGGAGGGGGCCTACAATGAGCAGTTCTTC.

CDR3 sequence (DNA): TGTGCCAGCAGTTTCAAGCCTGGCGGGACCTACGAGCAGTACTTC. Translating gives CASSFKPGGTYEQYF. The V gene is TRBV27, the J gene TRBJ2-7; a weak D match, TRBD2 (6 bases). Germline V gives CDR1 MNHEY, CDR2 SMNVEV (reference sequence). This CDR3 has 15 amino acids. Trimming shortened V by 3 bases and J by 2 bases, and 14 bases separated the two germline ends.

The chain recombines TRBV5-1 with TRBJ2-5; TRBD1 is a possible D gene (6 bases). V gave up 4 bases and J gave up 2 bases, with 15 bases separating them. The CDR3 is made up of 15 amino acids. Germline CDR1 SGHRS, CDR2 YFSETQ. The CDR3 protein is CASSPIQGTQETQYF. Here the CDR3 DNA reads TGCGCCAGCAGCCCTATACAAGGGACACAAGAGACCCAGTACTTC.

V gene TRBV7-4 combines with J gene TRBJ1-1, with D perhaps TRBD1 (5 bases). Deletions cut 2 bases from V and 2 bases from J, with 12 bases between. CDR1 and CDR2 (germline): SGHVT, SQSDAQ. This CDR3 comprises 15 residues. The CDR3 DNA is TGTGCCAGCAGCTTATTCCCCGACAGCAACACTGAAGCTTTCTTT. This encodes CASSLFPDSNTEAFF.

CDR3 nucleotides: TGTGCCAGCAGCCGAGACAGGTCTGGGGCCAACGTCCTGACTTTC. Protein: CASSRDRSGANVLTF. The V and J genes are TRBV14 and TRBJ2-6; possible D gene TRBD1, 6 bases. This CDR3 has 15 residues. Germline V lookup: CDR1 SGHDN, CDR2 FVKESK. With 4 bases removed from V and 1 base from J, the gap between germline ends came to 8 bases.